This T cell receptor (beta chain) derives from a study of T cells in Graves' hyperthyroidism and ophthalmopathy. The sample holds many counts of this clonotype. Its antigen is currently unknown. The germline CDR1 and CDR2 sequences are SGHKS and YYEKEE (reference sequence). The CDR3 spans 16 residues. V lost 4 bases to trimming and J lost 4 bases, with 20 bases between them. Amplification targeted TCR beta CDR3 regions from RNA transcripts. HTBI primers were employed in a first-round RT-PCR of the TCR CDR3. Via MiXCR, TCRdb re-called the multiplex PCR reads, giving one row per CDR3 protein. The table shows some 550,000 distinct CDR3 sequences, with approximately 16% occurring only once. The study's findings and limits: Blood held most thyroid clonotypes expanded above 0.001 frequency. Ophthalmopathy onset followed model prediction by a median approximately 6.2 months.

The receptor was isolated from a woman in her 40s with Graves' ophthalmopathy. Sequencing used blood. The chain has TRBV5-5 and TRBJ1-1; weak D call: TRBD1 (5 bases). CDR3 residues: CASSEALGALGTEAFF. CDR3 coding DNA: TGTGCCAGCAGCGAGGCCCTAGGGGCCCTGGGCACTGAAGCTTTCTTT.